The T cell receptor beta chain under discussion was sequenced for a study of Ad26.COV2.S vaccination and SARS-CoV-2 variants. Findings and caveats of the study: Spike-specific responses of CD8+ and CD4+ T cells were reported to display substantial breadth after vaccination.

For this clone: Its antigen is undetermined.

The CDR3 sequence is 14 residues long. V was trimmed by 5 bases and J by 3 bases, leaving 12 bases between them. Germline V gene sequence: CDR1 SGHRS, CDR2 YFSETQ. Libraries were prepared by immunoSEQ multiplex PCR; TCRdb keeps only in-frame clonotypes and omits some of them. This sample has 200,000 to 300,000 clones; approximately 88% occur once, and the top ten carry under 3%. Specified treatment: around 19 received Ad26.COV2.S at low or high dose, single or two shots; several received placebo; per-sample allocation not given. The investigators took samples on day 63 after the first vaccine or placebo injection. Donation came from an adult in Boston who was aged 18-55 years.

The starting material was peripheral blood, obtained in a trial of Ad26.COV2.S vaccine versus placebo. The V and J genes are TRBV5-1 and TRBJ1-5; D unresolved. The receptor was isolated from a person aged 18 to 65 who received the Ad26.COV2.S COVID-19 vaccine or a placebo. DNA of the CDR3: TGCGCCAGCAGTTACGGGGAGCTCAATCAGCCCCAGCATTTT. Translating it yields CASSYGELNQPQHF.